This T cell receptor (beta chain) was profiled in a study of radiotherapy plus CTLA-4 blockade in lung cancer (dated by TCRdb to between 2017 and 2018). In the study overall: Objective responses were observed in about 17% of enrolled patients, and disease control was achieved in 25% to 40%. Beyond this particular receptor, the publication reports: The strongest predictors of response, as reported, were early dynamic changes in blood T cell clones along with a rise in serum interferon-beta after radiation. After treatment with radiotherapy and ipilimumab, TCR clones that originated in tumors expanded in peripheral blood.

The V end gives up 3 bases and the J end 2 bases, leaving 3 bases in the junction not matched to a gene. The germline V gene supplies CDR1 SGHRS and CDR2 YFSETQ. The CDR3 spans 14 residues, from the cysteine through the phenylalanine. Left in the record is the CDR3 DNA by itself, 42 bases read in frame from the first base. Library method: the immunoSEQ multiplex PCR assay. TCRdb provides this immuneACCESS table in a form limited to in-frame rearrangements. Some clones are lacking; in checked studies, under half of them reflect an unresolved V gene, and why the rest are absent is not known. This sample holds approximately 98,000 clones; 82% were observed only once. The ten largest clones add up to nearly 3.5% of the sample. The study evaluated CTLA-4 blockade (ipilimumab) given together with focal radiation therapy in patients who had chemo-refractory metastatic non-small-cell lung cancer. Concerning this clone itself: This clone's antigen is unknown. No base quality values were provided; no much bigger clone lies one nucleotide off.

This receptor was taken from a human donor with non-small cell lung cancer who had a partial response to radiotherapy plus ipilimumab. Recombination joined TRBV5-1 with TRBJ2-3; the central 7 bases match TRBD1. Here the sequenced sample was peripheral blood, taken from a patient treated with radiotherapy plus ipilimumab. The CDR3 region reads CASSSGQFTDTQYF. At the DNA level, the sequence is TGCGCCAGCAGCTCGGGACAGTTCACAGATACGCAGTATTTT.